Sequencing of this T cell receptor (beta chain) was carried out in a study of shared clonotypes between healthy human individuals. Across the study: CD4 naive and memory got three plates each, CD8 naive two, CD8 memory one. Regarding the study as a whole: It was observed that 5% to 6.5% of naive CD4 clonotypes were shared across a handful of donors.

Notes on this clone: Its antigen is as yet unknown.

The length of the CDR3 is 14 residues. V was trimmed by 5 bases and J by 7 bases, leaving 17 bases between them. Germline-derived CDR1 and CDR2 are SEHNR and FQNEAQ (reference sequence). Terminally differentiated effector memory CD45RA+ cells were excluded by CCR7 positive selection of CD45RO-negative cells. The deep-level immunoSEQ assay was used. The protocol was immunoSEQ multiplex PCR, while the TCRdb copy is restricted to in-frame clones and leaves out a portion. The sample includes 2 million or so clones, about 94% seen only once; the top ten take 0.9% to 1.4%. This TCR derives from a man younger than 30 in good health. The specimen was naive CD8+ T cells sorted from blood. The chain is built from TRBV7-9 and TRBJ1-2, with D perhaps matching TRBD1 (6 bases). The DNA of the CDR3 is TGTGCCAGCAGCGAATTCCAGGGGCCGGGTGGCTACACCTTC. This encodes CASSEFQGPGGYTF.